The sequence of this T cell receptor beta chain was determined in a study of T cell repertoires in cytomegalovirus infection. The CDR3 is 12 residues long. V was shortened by 6 bases and J by 7 bases, with 12 bases between the two germline ends. Germline CDR1 MNHEY, CDR2 SVGEGT. Comments on this clonotype: Its specificity is not known.

Study-level findings and limits: Public TCR beta family frequency separated CMV-and-HLA carriers, including in an independent cohort.

TCRdb fed the reads into MiXCR, producing one record per CDR3 protein. Of around 71,000 distinct CDR3 sequences listed, around 20% are singletons. The source is a human donor in good health (CMV status not recorded). Some clones in this sample may be carry-over from other donors' samples. The sample here was CD8+ T cells from cultured PBMCs, taken from culture after CMV antigen stimulation. This chain links TRBV6-2 or TRBV6-3 with TRBJ1-2; perhaps TRBD1 as D (5 bases). The DNA of the CDR3 is TGTGCCAGCAGCGTGGAAAGGGGTGGCTACACCTTC. This sequence encodes CASSVERGGYTF.